Below are 31 T cell receptor beta chains sequenced from a single sample in a study of cytomegalovirus exposure and HLA in healthy donors. Clones were read by immunoSEQ multiplex PCR, and TCRdb kept only the in-frame ones, dropping some. The data hold 90,000 to 130,000 clones, with approximately 94% observed a single time. Sequencing was done on a sample of PBMCs. The receptors stem from a woman in her late teens or twenties in good health and CMV-seronegative.

This clone has only one observation. This sequence joins TRBV7-9 and TRBJ1-5, with TRBD1 identical over 7 bases. J was trimmed by 2 bases and V by 8 bases; bases with no gene match: 3. Germline assignment: CDR1 SEHNR and CDR2 FQNEAQ (reference sequence). CDR3 length equals 13 residues. The CDR3 reads CASEGAGNQPQHF. Written as DNA, the CDR3 is TGTGCCAGCGAGGGGGCAGGCAATCAGCCCCAGCATTTT.

This chain links TRBV5-4 with TRBJ1-1; D might be TRBD1 (5 bases). Germline CDR1 and CDR2: SGHNT and YYREEE (reference sequence). V was pared by 0 bases and J by 5 bases, with 17 bases between. The CDR3 is 16 amino acids. CDR3 region: CASSLEDLGGGTEAFF. The DNA of the CDR3 is TGTGCCAGCAGCTTGGAAGATTTGGGGGGTGGTACTGAAGCTTTCTTT.

This rearrangement joins TRBV5-1 to TRBJ1-4; no clear D. The CDR3 sequence is 14 residues long. With 5 bases removed from V and 2 bases from J, the gap between germline ends came to 10 bases. Germline CDR1 and CDR2: SGHRS and YFSETQ. CDR3 nucleotides: TGCGCCAGCAGACCTTTAGTGACTAATGAAAAACTGTTTTTT. Protein product: CASRPLVTNEKLFF.

In DNA form, the CDR3 reads TGTGCCAGCAGCTTTTCGGGACAGCCAGATTACGAGCAGTACTTC. Translating gives CASSFSGQPDYEQYF. This chain connects TRBV7-9 to TRBJ2-7; 7 bases match TRBD1. Losses at the gene ends were 3 bases for V and 4 bases for J; bases not matched to a gene: 9. The CDR3 runs 15 residues. CDR1 is SEHNR, CDR2 FQNEAQ, per germline (reference sequence).

The V and J genes are TRBV6-1 and TRBJ2-5, with 8 bases matching TRBD1. CDR1 and CDR2 from the germline V gene are MNHNS and SASEGT. The V segment lost 11 bases and the J segment 5 bases; nucleotides outside the gene matches: 10. The CDR3 is 13 residues long. DNA of the CDR3: TGTGCCGTCTCAGGGGGCGGTGGTGAGACCCAGTACTTC. Its protein product is CAVSGGGGETQYF.

The chain employs TRBV6-5 and TRBJ2-7, with 7 bases aligning to TRBD1. The V and J ends lost 0 bases and 4 bases, in that order; junction bases with no gene match: 0. Germline assignment: CDR1 MNHEY and CDR2 SVGAGI. CDR3 length: 13 residues. The CDR3 reads CASSYSGQYEQYF. CDR3 nucleotide sequence: TGTGCCAGCAGTTACTCGGGACAGTACGAGCAGTACTTC.

The J gene is TRBJ2-1, the V gene TRBV5-4; 10 bases agree with TRBD2. This CDR3 has 15 amino acids. Per germline, CDR1 SGHNT and CDR2 YYREEE (reference sequence). The V gene end was trimmed by 1 base and the J gene end by 3 bases; junction bases not matched to a gene: 1. CDR3 protein: CASSLTSGIYNEQFF. The CDR3 DNA follows: TGTGCCAGCAGCTTGACTAGCGGGATCTACAATGAGCAGTTCTTC.

The genes are TRBV7-3 and TRBJ2-1; D may be TRBD2 (5 bases). Germline V lookup: CDR1 SGHTA, CDR2 FQGTGA. V lost 5 bases and J 2 bases, leaving 10 bases between the germline ends. The CDR3 has 14 amino acids. The CDR3 sequence is CASSEAGAYNEQFF. CDR3 DNA: TGTGCCAGCAGCGAGGCCGGGGCCTACAATGAGCAGTTCTTC.

The chain uses TRBV6-1 and TRBJ2-7; TRBD2 is a possible D gene (5 bases). Germline V gene sequence: CDR1 MNHNS, CDR2 SASEGT. The V end was cut by 4 bases, the J end by 2 bases, with 12 bases between. The CDR3 is made up of 14 amino acids. The CDR3 loop reads CASSAVGNAYEQYF. The DNA of the CDR3 is TGTGCCAGCAGTGCGGTCGGGAACGCCTACGAGCAGTACTTC.

J is TRBJ2-3 and V is TRBV10-3; 10 bases are a match to TRBD2. This CDR3 region has 16 residues. The junction had 8 bases not matched to a gene; V was cut back by 5 bases and J by 3 bases. Per germline, CDR1 ENHRY and CDR2 SYGVKD. DNA of the CDR3: TGTGCCATCAGTCTCGGACTAGCGGAACCTACAGATACGCAGTATTTT. It is translated as CAISLGLAEPTDTQYF.

The chain joins TRBV19 to TRBJ1-2; no reliable D call. The ends were cut back, 8 bases at V and 6 bases at J, with 16 bases in the middle. This CDR3 comprises 13 residues. Germline-derived CDR1 and CDR2 are LNHDA and SQIVND (reference sequence). The CDR3 DNA reads TGTGCCAGTTACGACTGGGGAGGACATGGCTACACCTTC. Its translation: CASYDWGGHGYTF.

This rearrangement joins TRBV5-1 to TRBJ1-6; the D gene is possibly TRBD1 (6 bases). Germline V CDR1 and CDR2: SGHRS, YFSETQ. Trimming left V 0 bases short and J 10 bases short, with 14 bases between. The CDR3 is made up of 15 amino acids. The CDR3 is CASSLDRGARSPLHF. The CDR3 DNA is TGCGCCAGCAGCTTGGATCGGGGGGCTCGGTCACCCCTCCACTTT.

This rearrangement joins TRBV10-3 to TRBJ2-3; 7 bases align to TRBD1. Trimming took 9 bases from V and 5 from J; bases not matched to a gene: 8. This CDR3 region has 13 residues. Germline CDR1 ENHRY, CDR2 SYGVKD. The CDR3 bases are TGTGCCATAGAGGGGGCGGTCGGAGATACGCAGTATTTT. Translating it yields CAIEGAVGDTQYF.

The V and J genes are TRBV5-1 and TRBJ1-1; the D is unclear. The germline gives CDR1 SGHRS, CDR2 YFSETQ. CDR3 length: 14 amino acids. V was trimmed by 2 bases and J by 3 bases, leaving 11 bases between them. The CDR3: CASSFSAADTEAFF. The CDR3 DNA is TGCGCCAGCAGCTTCTCCGCGGCTGACACTGAAGCTTTCTTT.

The genes are TRBV7-8 and TRBJ2-7, with unresolved D. Germline CDR1 is SGHVS and CDR2 is FQNEAQ. The length of the CDR3 is 14 residues. The ends were cut back, 1 base at V and 1 base at J, with 8 bases in the middle. The CDR3 DNA reads as TGTGCCAGCAGCTTAGTCCCCCGGTCCTACGAGCAGTACTTC. This encodes CASSLVPRSYEQYF.

Written as DNA, the CDR3 is TGTGCCAGCAGCCCCACAGGCGGGGGGGCCCTCTACGAGCAGTACTTC. This translates into CASSPTGGGALYEQYF. The V gene is TRBV28, the J gene TRBJ2-7; 9 bases align to TRBD2. Germline loops: CDR1 MDHEN, CDR2 SYDVKM. The CDR3 totals 16 residues. V trimming: 6 bases; J trimming: 3 bases; junction bases outside the gene matches: 12.

The chain uses TRBV2 and TRBJ2-7, with TRBD1 matching over 9 bases. The germline gives CDR1 SNHLY, CDR2 FYNNEI. J lost 0 bases, V lost 6 bases, and 3 bases had no gene match. This CDR3 is 14 amino acids long. The CDR3 nucleotides are TGTGCCAGCAGCCGACAGGGGGTCTCCTACGAGCAGTACTTC. As protein: CASSRQGVSYEQYF.

The chain uses TRBV5-1 and TRBJ1-6; 7 bases line up with TRBD1. Trimming cost V 0 bases and J 7 bases; bases outside gene matches: 4. The germline V gene encodes CDR1 SGHRS and CDR2 YFSETQ. The CDR3 totals 15 residues. Written as DNA, the CDR3 is TGCGCCAGCAGCTTGGGGACAGGTGGCAATTCACCCCTCCACTTT. Translated: CASSLGTGGNSPLHF.

The V call is TRBV7-9, the J call TRBJ2-3; 9 bases align to TRBD1. Germline V gene lookup returns CDR1 SEHNR and CDR2 FQNEAQ (reference sequence). The CDR3 spans 15 residues. The junction had 6 bases not matched to a gene; V was cut back by 3 bases and J by 5 bases. The CDR3 bases are TGTGCCAGCAGCTTTCGGGACAGGGTAATAGATACGCAGTATTTT. It is translated as CASSFRDRVIDTQYF.

The gene calls are TRBV2 and TRBJ1-1; TRBD1 agrees at 7 bases. The CDR3 is made up of 14 amino acids. The germline CDR1 and CDR2 sequences are SNHLY and FYNNEI. Trimming removed 6 bases from V and 5 bases from J; junction bases left unmatched: 9. The DNA of the CDR3 is TGTGCCAGCAGGACCCAGGGGGGAGTTACTGAAGCTTTCTTT. As protein: CASRTQGGVTEAFF.

In the case of this clone: The junction and the germline gene differ at one end; a read error may be behind it. The chain combines TRBV2 with TRBJ2-5; weak D call: TRBD2 (6 bases). The CDR3 extends over 14 amino acids. Germline lookup yields CDR1 SNHLY and CDR2 FYNNEI. The CDR3 sequence: CASSEGGSWGEKHF. The CDR3 DNA sequence: TGTGCCAGCAGTGAAGGAGGGTCCTGGGGGGAAAAGCACTTC.

This chain uses TRBV5-6 with TRBJ2-6; D not resolved. The CDR3 is made up of 15 amino acids. CDR1 and CDR2 (germline): SGHDT, YYEEEE. The ends were cut back, 1 base at V and 0 bases at J, with 5 bases in the middle. In nucleotides, the CDR3 is TGTGCCAGCAGCTTGTACGGCTCTGGGGCCAACGTCCTGACTTTC. Translation gives CASSLYGSGANVLTF. The full variable domain, its missing parts supplied by reference TRBV5-6 and TRBJ2-6, is DAGVTQSPTHLIKTRGQQVTLRCSPKSGHDTVSWYQQALGQGPQFIFQYYEEEERQRGNFPDRFSGHQFPNYSSELNVNALLLGDSALYLCASSLYGSGANVLTFGAGSRLTVL.

The chain has TRBV7-2 and TRBJ1-1; tentatively, D is TRBD1 (5 bases). This CDR3 is 14 amino acids long. V gave up 3 bases and J gave up 1 base, with 9 bases separating them. Germline CDR1 SGHTA, CDR2 FQGNSA. Here the CDR3 reads CASSFREGNTEAFF. CDR3 coding DNA: TGTGCCAGCAGCTTCAGGGAGGGGAACACTGAAGCTTTCTTT.

The V call is TRBV15, the J call TRBJ1-4; D is uncertain. Trimming removed 8 bases at V and 8 bases at J, with 15 bases between. This CDR3 comprises 13 residues. Germline-derived CDR1 and CDR2 are LNHNV and YYDKDF (reference sequence). The CDR3 loop is CATRSTIGEKLFF. The CDR3 nucleotides are TGTGCCACCCGTAGCACCATCGGGGAAAAACTGTTTTTT.

This chain joins TRBV7-9 and TRBJ2-1; 8 nucleotides match TRBD2. Germline CDR1 reads SEHNR; CDR2 reads FQNEAQ (reference sequence). This CDR3 has 15 amino acids. Trimming cost V 3 bases and J 2 bases; bases outside gene matches: 3. CDR3 in DNA: TGTGCCAGCAGCTTTCGGGGGGGGCCCTACAATGAGCAGTTCTTC. Amino acids: CASSFRGGPYNEQFF.

V is TRBV19 and J is TRBJ1-5, with D unclear. Germline lookup yields CDR1 LNHDA and CDR2 SQIVND (reference sequence). The V end was cut by 0 bases, the J end by 10 bases, with 13 bases between. This CDR3 is 14 amino acids long. The CDR3 loop reads CASSIDGRGSPQHF. In nucleotides, the CDR3 is TGTGCCAGTAGTATAGACGGCCGAGGATCCCCCCAGCATTTT.

The chain links TRBV5-6 to TRBJ2-1, with TRBD2 identical over 8 bases. Germline CDR1 and CDR2: SGHDT and YYEEEE. The CDR3 totals 14 residues. V was clipped by 4 bases and J by 8 bases; unmatched bases: 8. The CDR3 protein is CASSLGGGSHEQFF. The CDR3 region has the DNA TGTGCCAGCAGCCTCGGGGGGGGCTCTCATGAGCAGTTCTTC. Filled out from reference TRBV5-6 and TRBJ2-1, the complete variable domain reads DAGVTQSPTHLIKTRGQQVTLRCSPKSGHDTVSWYQQALGQGPQFIFQYYEEEERQRGNFPDRFSGHQFPNYSSELNVNALLLGDSALYLCASSLGGGSHEQFFGPGTRLTVL.

The chain joins TRBV7-3 to TRBJ2-3, with 8 positions matching TRBD1. This CDR3 spans 17 amino acids. CDR1 SGHTA and CDR2 FQGTGA come from the germline V gene. J gave up 4 bases and V 5 bases, and 14 bases lay outside the gene matches. The CDR3 region is CASSARQGPLNPDTQYF. DNA for the CDR3: TGTGCCAGCAGCGCCCGACAGGGGCCACTCAACCCAGATACGCAGTATTTT.

This clone was seen only once. The gene calls are TRBV5-4 and TRBJ2-1; TRBD2 is a possible D gene (5 bases). Germline V lookup: CDR1 SGHNT, CDR2 YYREEE (reference sequence). This CDR3 contains 12 residues. V dropped 5 bases and J dropped 6 bases, with 9 bases sitting between them. The CDR3 spells CASSPTSNEQFF. The CDR3, as DNA: TGTGCCAGCAGTCCCACTAGCAATGAGCAGTTCTTC.

About this clone itself: Here the CDR3 omits its conserved ending phenylalanine or tryptophan, so a read error is the likely source. No DNA is shown, since the ends of the CDR3 on it are uncertain; the CDR3 is the one TCRdb lists. This chain joins TRBV23-1 and TRBJ1-1; TRBD1 is taken as the D call from the table, unchecked against the DNA. TRBV23-1 is known as an ORF, though its function is uncertain. The CDR3 length equals 17 residues, ends included. The CDR3 spells CASSQGGQGAHNPPSRV.

This rearrangement joins TRBV2 to TRBJ1-5, with TRBD1 matching over 9 bases. J gave up 0 bases and V 5 bases, and 2 bases lay outside the gene matches. CDR1 and CDR2 from the germline V gene are SNHLY and FYNNEI. The CDR3 runs to 15 residues. This chain's CDR3 is CASSPGQGSNQPQHF. The CDR3, as DNA: TGTGCCAGCAGTCCGGGACAGGGTAGCAATCAGCCCCAGCATTTT.